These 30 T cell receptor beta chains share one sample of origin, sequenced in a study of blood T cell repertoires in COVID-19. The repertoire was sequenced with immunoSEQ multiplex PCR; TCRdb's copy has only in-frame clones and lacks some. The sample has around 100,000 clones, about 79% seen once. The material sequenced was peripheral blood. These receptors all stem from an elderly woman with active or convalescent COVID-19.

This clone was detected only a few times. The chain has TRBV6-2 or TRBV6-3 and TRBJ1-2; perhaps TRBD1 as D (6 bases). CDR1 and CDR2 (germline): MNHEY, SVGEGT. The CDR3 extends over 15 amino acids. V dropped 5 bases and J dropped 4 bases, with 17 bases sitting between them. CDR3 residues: CASSDTGSAPYGYTF. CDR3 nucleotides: TGTGCCAGCAGTGATACAGGGTCGGCCCCCTATGGCTACACCTTC.

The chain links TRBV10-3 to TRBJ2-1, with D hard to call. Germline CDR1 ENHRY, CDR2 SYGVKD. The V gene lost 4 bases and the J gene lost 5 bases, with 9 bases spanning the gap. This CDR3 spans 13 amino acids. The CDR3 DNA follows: TGTGCCATCAGTGGCTGGCAGAACAATGAGCAGTTCTTC. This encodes CAISGWQNNEQFF.

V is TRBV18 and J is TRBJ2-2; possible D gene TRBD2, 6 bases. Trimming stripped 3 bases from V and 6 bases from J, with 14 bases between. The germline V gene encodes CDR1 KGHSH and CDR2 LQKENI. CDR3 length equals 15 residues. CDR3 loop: CASSPPGLGPGELFF. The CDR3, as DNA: TGTGCCAGCTCACCCCCGGGACTCGGCCCCGGGGAGCTGTTTTTT.

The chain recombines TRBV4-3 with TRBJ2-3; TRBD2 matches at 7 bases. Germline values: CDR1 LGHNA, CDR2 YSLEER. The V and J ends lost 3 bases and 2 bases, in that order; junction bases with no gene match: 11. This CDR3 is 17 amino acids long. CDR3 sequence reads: CASSQQSGTTATDTQYF. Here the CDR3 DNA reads TGCGCCAGCAGCCAGCAATCCGGGACTACTGCCACAGATACGCAGTATTTT.

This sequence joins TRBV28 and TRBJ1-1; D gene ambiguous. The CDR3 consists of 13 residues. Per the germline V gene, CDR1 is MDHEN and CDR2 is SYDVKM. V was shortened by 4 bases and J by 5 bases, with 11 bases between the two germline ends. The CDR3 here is CASSSTKKTEAFF. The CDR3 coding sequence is TGTGCCAGCAGTTCTACCAAAAAGACTGAAGCTTTCTTT.

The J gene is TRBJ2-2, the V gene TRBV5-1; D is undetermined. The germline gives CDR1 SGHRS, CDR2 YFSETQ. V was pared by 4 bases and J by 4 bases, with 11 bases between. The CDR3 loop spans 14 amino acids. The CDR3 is CASSGKAATGELFF. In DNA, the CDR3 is TGCGCCAGCAGCGGCAAGGCGGCCACCGGGGAGCTGTTTTTT.

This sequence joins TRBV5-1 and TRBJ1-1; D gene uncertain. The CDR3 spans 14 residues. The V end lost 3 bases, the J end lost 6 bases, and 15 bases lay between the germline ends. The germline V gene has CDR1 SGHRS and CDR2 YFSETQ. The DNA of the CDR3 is TGCGCCAGCAGCTGGGAGATCGCCGGCTCTGAAGCTTTCTTT. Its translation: CASSWEIAGSEAFF.

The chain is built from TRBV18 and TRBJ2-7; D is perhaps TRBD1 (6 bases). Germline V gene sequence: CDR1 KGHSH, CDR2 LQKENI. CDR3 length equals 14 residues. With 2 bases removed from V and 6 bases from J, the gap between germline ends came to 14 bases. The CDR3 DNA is TGTGCCAGCTCACCAGGGGCAGGGGTAGCCGAGCAGTACTTC. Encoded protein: CASSPGAGVAEQYF.

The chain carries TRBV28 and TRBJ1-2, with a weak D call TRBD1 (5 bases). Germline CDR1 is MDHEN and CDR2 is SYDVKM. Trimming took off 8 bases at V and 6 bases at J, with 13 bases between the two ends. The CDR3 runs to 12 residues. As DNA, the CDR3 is TGTGCCAGCGGAGGGGTGAATGATGGCTACACCTTC. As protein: CASGGVNDGYTF.

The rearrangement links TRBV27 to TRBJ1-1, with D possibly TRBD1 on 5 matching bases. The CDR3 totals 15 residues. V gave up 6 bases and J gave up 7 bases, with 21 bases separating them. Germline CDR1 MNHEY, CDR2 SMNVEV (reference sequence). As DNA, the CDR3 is TGTGCCAGCAGCCTTGTTTCGGTATGGGGGGATGAAGCTTTCTTT. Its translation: CASSLVSVWGDEAFF.

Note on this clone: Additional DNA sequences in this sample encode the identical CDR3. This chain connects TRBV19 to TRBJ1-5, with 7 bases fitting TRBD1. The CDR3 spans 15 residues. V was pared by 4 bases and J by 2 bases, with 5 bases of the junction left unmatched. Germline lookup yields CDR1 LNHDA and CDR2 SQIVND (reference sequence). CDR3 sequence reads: CASSTRQGGNQPQHF. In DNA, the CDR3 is TGTGCCAGTAGTACCCGACAGGGAGGCAATCAGCCCCAGCATTTT. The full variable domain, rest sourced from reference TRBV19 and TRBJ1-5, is DGGITQSPKYLFRKEGQNVTLSCEQNLNHDAMYWYRQDPGQGLRLIYYSQIVNDFQKGDIAEGYSVSREKKESFPLTVTSAQKNPTAFYLCASSTRQGGNQPQHFGDGTRLSIL.

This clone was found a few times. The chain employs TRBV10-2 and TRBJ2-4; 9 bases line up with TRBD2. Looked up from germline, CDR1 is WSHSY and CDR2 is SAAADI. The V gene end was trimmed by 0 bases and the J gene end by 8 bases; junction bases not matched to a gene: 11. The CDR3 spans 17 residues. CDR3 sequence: CASSESRAGGARDIQYF. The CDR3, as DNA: TGCGCCAGCAGTGAGTCGAGAGCGGGGGGCGCCAGGGACATTCAGTACTTC.

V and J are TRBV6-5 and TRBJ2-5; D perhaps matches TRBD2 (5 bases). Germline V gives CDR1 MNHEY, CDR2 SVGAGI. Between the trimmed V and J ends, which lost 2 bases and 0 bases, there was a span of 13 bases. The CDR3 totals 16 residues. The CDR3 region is CASSYGSGWYQETQYF. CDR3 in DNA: TGTGCCAGCAGTTACGGGTCGGGGTGGTACCAAGAGACCCAGTACTTC.

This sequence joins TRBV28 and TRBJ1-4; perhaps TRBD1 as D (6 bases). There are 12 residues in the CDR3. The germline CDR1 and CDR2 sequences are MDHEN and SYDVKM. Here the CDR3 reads CFCGRGNEKLFF. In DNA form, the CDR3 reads TGTTTCTGTGGCAGGGGAAACGAAAAACTGTTTTTT. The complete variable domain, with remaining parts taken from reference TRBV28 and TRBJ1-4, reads DVKVTQSSRYLVKRTGEKVFLECVQDMDHENMFWYRQDPGLGLRLIYFSYDVKMKEKGDIPEGYSVSREKKERFSLILESASTNQTSMYLCFCGRGNEKLFFGSGTQLSVL.

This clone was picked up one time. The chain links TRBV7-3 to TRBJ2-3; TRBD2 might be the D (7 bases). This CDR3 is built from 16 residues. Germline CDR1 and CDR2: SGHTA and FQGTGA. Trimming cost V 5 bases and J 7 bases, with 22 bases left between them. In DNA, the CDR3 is TGTGCCAGCAGCGTACTAGGGGGGGTTGAAGGGAATACGCAGTATTTT. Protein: CASSVLGGVEGNTQYF.

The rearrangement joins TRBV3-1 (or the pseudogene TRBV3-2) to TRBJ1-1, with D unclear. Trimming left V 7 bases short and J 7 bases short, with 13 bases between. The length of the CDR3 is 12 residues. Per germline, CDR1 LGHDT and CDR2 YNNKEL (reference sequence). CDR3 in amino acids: CASKSTASEAFF. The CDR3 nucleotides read TGTGCCAGCAAATCTACAGCAAGTGAAGCTTTCTTT.

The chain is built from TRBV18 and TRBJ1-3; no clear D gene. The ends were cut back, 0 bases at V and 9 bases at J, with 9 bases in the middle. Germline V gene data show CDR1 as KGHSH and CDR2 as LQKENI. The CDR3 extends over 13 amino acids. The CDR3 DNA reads TGTGCCAGCTCACCACCTACCAGAAGCACCATATATTTT. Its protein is CASSPPTRSTIYF.

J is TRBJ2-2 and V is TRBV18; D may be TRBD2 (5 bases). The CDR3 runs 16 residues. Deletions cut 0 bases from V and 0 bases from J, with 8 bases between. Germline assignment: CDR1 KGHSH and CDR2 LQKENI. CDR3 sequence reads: CASSPPGKPNTGELFF. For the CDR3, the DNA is TGTGCCAGCTCACCACCCGGGAAGCCGAACACCGGGGAGCTGTTTTTT.

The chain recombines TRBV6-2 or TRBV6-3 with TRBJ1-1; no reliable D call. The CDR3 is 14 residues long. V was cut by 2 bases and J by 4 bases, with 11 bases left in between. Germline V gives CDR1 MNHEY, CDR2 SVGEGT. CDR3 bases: TGTGCCAGCAGTTACGCTTTAGGGAGCACTGAAGCTTTCTTT. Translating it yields CASSYALGSTEAFF.

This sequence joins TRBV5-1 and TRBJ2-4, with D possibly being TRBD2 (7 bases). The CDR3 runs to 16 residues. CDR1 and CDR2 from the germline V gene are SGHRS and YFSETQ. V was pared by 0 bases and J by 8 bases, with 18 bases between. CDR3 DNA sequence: TGCGCCAGCAGCTTGGCTAGCGGAGAAAAGGGGGACATTCAGTACTTC. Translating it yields CASSLASGEKGDIQYF.

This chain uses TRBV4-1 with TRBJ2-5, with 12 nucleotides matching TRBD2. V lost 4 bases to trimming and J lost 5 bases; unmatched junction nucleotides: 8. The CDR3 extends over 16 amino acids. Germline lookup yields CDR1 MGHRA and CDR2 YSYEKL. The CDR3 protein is CASSPSSGGGSETQYF. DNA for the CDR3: TGCGCCAGCAGCCCTTCTAGCGGGGGGGGGAGCGAGACCCAGTACTTC.

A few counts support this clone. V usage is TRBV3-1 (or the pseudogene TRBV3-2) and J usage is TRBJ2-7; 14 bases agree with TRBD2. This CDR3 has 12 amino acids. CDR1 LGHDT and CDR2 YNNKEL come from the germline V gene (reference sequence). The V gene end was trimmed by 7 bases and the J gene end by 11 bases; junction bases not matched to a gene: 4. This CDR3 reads CASKGTSGGEYF. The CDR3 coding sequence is TGTGCCAGCAAGGGGACTAGCGGGGGTGAGTACTTC.

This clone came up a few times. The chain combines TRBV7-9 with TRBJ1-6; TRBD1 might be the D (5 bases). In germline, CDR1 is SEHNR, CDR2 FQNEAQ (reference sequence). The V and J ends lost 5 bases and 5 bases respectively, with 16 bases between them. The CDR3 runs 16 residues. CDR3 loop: CASSIPLGTNNSPLHF. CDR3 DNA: TGTGCCAGCAGCATCCCTCTAGGGACTAATAATTCACCCCTCCACTTT.

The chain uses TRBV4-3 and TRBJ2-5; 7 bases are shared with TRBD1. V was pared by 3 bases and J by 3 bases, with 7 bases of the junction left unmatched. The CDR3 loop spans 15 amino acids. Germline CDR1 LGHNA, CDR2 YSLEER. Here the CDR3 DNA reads TGCGCCAGCAGCCAGGACGGGACAGCTAAAGAGACCCAGTACTTC. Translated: CASSQDGTAKETQYF.

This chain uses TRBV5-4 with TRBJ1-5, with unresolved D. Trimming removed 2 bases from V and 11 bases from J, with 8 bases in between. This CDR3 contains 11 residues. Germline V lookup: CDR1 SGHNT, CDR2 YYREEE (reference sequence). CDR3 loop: CASSFSRAQHF. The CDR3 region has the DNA TGTGCCAGCAGCTTTTCGAGGGCCCAGCATTTT. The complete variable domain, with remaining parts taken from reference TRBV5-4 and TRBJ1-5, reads ETGVTQSPTHLIKTRGQQVTLRCSSQSGHNTVSWYQQALGQGPQFIFQYYREEENGRGNFPPRFSGLQFPNYSSELNVNALELDDSALYLCASSFSRAQHFGDGTRLSIL.

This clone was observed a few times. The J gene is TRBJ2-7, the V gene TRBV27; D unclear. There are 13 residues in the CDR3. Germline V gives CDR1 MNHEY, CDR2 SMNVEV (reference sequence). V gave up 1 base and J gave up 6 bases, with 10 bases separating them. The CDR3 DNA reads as TGTGCCAGCAGTTTATTCGTCGGAGTCGAGCAGTACTTC. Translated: CASSLFVGVEQYF.

CDR3 region: CASSPSGAPDTQYF. The CDR3 DNA sequence: TGCGCCAGCAGCCCTAGCGGGGCGCCAGATACGCAGTATTTT. This chain connects TRBV5-1 to TRBJ2-3; 9 nucleotides align to TRBD2. The J segment lost 4 bases and the V segment lost 4 bases, leaving 4 bases of the junction unmatched. The germline gives CDR1 SGHRS, CDR2 YFSETQ. The CDR3 contains 14 residues.

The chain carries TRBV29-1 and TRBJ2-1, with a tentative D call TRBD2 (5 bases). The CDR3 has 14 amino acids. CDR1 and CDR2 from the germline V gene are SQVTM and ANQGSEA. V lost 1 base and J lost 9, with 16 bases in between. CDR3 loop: CSVEGGKGISEQFF. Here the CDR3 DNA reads TGCAGCGTTGAAGGAGGGAAGGGAATAAGTGAGCAGTTCTTC.

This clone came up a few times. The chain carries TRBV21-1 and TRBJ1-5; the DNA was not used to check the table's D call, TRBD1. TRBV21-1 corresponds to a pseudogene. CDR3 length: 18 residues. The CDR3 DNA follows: TGTGCCATTAGACTGGCCCTCCGGGACAGGGTTCTGGATCAGCCCCAGCATTTT. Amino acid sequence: CAIRLALRDRVLDQPQHF.

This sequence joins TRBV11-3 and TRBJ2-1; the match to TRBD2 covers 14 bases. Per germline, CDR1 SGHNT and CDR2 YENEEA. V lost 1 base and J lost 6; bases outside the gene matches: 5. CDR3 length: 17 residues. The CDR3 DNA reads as TGTGCCAGCAGCTTAGGGGGACTAGCGGGAGCTCGCAATGAGCAGTTCTTC. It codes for CASSLGGLAGARNEQFF.